This T cell receptor (beta chain) was recorded in a study of cytomegalovirus exposure and HLA in healthy donors. Findings and limits, study-wide: Clonal expansion was found to be greater in HLA-associated TCR beta chains than in equally common others in a later analysis.

The PCR used 60 Vbeta and 13 Jbeta primers. TCRdb's table, derived via immunoSEQ multiplex PCR, lists solely in-frame clones and lacks some. Here the sample spans under 200,000 clones, 12% being singletons. Regarding this clone: Its specificity is unknown.

Trimming took off 6 bases at V and 2 bases at J, with 4 bases between the two ends. This CDR3 has 12 amino acids. Germline values: CDR1 MDHEN, CDR2 SYDVKM. This rearrangement joins TRBV28 to TRBJ1-4; D uncertain. The sequencing input was PBMCs. The sequence was collected from a man in his fifties in good health and CMV-seropositive. CDR3 region: CASRQTNEKLFF. The CDR3 coding sequence is TGTGCCAGCAGACAGACTAATGAAAAACTGTTTTTT.